The 8 T cell receptor beta chains below were found in one sample sequenced in a study of shared clonotypes between healthy human individuals. Clones were sequenced by immunoSEQ multiplex PCR, and TCRdb holds only the in-frame ones, with some missing. The sample has millions of clones; over 90% are singletons. Sample: naive CD4+ T cells from PBMCs. Subset specified: CD45RA+ positively selected. Receptors were obtained from a man between 18 and 29 years old in good health. Some clones in this sample may be carry-over from other donors' samples.

The gene calls are TRBV6-5 and TRBJ1-5; 7 nucleotides align to TRBD1. Germline CDR1 reads MNHEY; CDR2 reads SVGAGI. With V trimmed by 4 bases and J by 4 bases, 7 bases remained unmatched. There are 15 residues in the CDR3. CDR3 DNA: TGTGCCAGCAGTTCCACCGGGACAGCAAATCAGCCCCAGCATTTT. Translated: CASSSTGTANQPQHF.

CDR3 residues: CAWNTDRVGQPQHF. The CDR3 DNA follows: TGTGCCTGGAATACCGACAGGGTGGGTCAGCCCCAGCATTTT. The chain joins TRBV30 to TRBJ1-5, with 7 bases fitting TRBD1. There are 14 residues in the CDR3. The J segment lost 6 bases and the V segment lost 4 bases, leaving 9 bases of the junction unmatched. Looked up from germline, CDR1 is GTSNPN and CDR2 is SVGIG (reference sequence).

The V and J genes are TRBV18 and TRBJ2-6, with D hard to call. This CDR3 is 16 amino acids long. Germline CDR1 reads KGHSH; CDR2 reads LQKENI. V was shortened by 3 bases and J by 0 bases, with 9 bases between the two germline ends. DNA of the CDR3: TGTGCCAGCTCACCCCCGATGTCCTCTGGGGCCAACGTCCTGACTTTC. Protein: CASSPPMSSGANVLTF.

This chain links TRBV13 with TRBJ1-2; D is perhaps TRBD1 (5 bases). This CDR3 is built from 17 residues. Germline-derived CDR1 and CDR2 are PRHDT and FYEKMQ (reference sequence). V was clipped by 5 bases and J by 1 base, with 20 bases between them. The CDR3 nucleotides read TGTGCCAGCAGCACCGGAGGCCGGGGCCACCTTAACTATGGCTACACCTTC. As protein: CASSTGGRGHLNYGYTF.

V gene TRBV5-6 combines with J gene TRBJ1-2, with a possible D match to TRBD1 (6 bases). Germline values: CDR1 SGHDT, CDR2 YYEEEE. The CDR3 consists of 14 residues. The V gene lost 4 bases and the J gene lost 3 bases, with 13 bases spanning the gap. The CDR3 region is CASSPVDSYYGYTF. The CDR3 bases are TGTGCCAGCAGCCCGGTGGACAGCTACTATGGCTACACCTTC.

The J gene is TRBJ2-5, the V gene TRBV7-2; no clear D gene. The germline CDR1 and CDR2 sequences are SGHTA and FQGNSA. The CDR3 covers 14 residues. Deletions cut 5 bases from V and 1 base from J, with 11 bases between. For the CDR3, the DNA is TGTGCCAGCAGCCCGGTCCGGGCCCAAGAGACCCAGTACTTC. Its protein product is CASSPVRAQETQYF.

CDR3 protein: CASSLRAVLTYEQYF. The CDR3 nucleotides are TGTGCCAGCAGTTTACGAGCGGTCCTTACCTACGAGCAGTACTTC. This chain uses TRBV27 with TRBJ2-5; TRBD2 is a possible D gene (5 bases). The assigned J gene may be wrong: the sequence end matches TRBJ2-7 better. The germline gives CDR1 MNHEY, CDR2 SMNVEV (reference sequence). The CDR3 runs 15 residues.

As concerns this clone: Other nucleotide sequences from this sample produce the same CDR3. This chain connects TRBV6-5 to TRBJ2-3; perhaps TRBD2 as D (5 bases). CDR1 and CDR2 from the germline V gene are MNHEY and SVGAGI. V dropped 6 bases and J dropped 3 bases, with 10 bases sitting between them. The CDR3 length is 13 residues. The CDR3 sequence: CASSPPGTDTQYF. The CDR3, as DNA: TGTGCCAGCAGCCCTCCGGGAACAGATACGCAGTATTTT.